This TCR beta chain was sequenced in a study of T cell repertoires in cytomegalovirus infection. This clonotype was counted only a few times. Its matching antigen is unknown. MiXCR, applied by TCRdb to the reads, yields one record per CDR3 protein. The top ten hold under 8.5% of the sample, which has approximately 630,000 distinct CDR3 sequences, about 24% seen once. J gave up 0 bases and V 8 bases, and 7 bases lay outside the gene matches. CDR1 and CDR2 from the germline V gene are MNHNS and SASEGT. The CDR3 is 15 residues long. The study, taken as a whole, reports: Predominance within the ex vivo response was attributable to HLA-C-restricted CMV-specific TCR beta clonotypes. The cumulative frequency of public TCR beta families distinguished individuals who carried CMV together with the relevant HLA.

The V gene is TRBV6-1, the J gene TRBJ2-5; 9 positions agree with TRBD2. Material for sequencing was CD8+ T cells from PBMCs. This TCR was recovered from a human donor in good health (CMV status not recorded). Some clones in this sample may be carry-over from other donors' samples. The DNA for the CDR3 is TGTGCCAGCGGATCGCTAGCGGGGAACCAAGAGACCCAGTACTTC. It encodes CASGSLAGNQETQYF.